This T cell receptor beta chain was captured in a study of blood T cell repertoires in COVID-19. Study as a whole: Nucleic acid was either cDNA or gDNA, and it came from T cells, B-cell-depleted T cells, or PBMCs.

Authors' methods: How many nucleated cells were present was estimated from reference gene primer amplification. Some clones are missing from TCRdb's copy, which holds only in-frame ones; the method was immunoSEQ multiplex PCR. Clonal size and the V and J genes are those of that table, whereas D and trimming came from the DNA. The sample records 190,000 or so clones, around nine tenths being singletons. The sample consisted of peripheral blood. The clonotype comes from a woman aged 18-29 years who had recovered from COVID-19.

As DNA, the CDR3 is TGTGCCAGCAGTTACGAGAGGGAGGAGCGGGAGATGGAGACCCAGTACTTC. It is translated as CASSYEREEREMETQYF. The rearrangement joins TRBV6-2 or TRBV6-3 to TRBJ2-5; 8 nucleotides agree with TRBD2. This CDR3 is 17 amino acids long. Per germline, CDR1 MNHEY and CDR2 SVGEGT. After removal of 2 bases from V and 5 bases from J, the junction contained 13 bases not matched to a gene.